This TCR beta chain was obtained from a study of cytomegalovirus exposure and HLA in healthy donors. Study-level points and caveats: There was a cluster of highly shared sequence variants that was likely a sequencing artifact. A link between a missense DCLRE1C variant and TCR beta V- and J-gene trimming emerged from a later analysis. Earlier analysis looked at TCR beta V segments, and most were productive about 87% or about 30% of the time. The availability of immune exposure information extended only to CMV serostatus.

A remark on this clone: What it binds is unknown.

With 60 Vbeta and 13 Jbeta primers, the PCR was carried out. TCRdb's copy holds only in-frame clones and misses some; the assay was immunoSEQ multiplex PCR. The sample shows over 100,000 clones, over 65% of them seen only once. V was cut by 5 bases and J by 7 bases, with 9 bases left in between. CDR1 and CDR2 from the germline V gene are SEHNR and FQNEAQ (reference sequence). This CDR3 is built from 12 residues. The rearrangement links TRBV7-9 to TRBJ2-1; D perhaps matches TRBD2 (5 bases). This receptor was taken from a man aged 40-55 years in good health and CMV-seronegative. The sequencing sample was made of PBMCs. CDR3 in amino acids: CASSLLVNEQFF. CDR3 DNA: TGTGCCAGCAGCCTACTAGTTAATGAGCAGTTCTTC.